The 10 T cell receptor beta chains below were found in one sample sequenced in a study of blood T cell repertoires in COVID-19 (dated by TCRdb to the early 2020s). The protocol used for the library was the immunoSEQ multiplex PCR assay. Held by TCRdb, this immuneACCESS table contains in-frame sequences only and omits some clones. Under half of the omission traces to an unresolved V gene where checked; the cause of the rest is unknown. Across this sample there are roughly 110,000 clones, with about three quarters seen only once. The top ten clones comprise around 4.4% of the sample. Sequencing was performed on peripheral blood. These receptors were obtained from a man aged 65 to 79 with acute or convalescent COVID-19.

The sample holds one count of this clone. The chain carries TRBV4-2 and TRBJ2-7; 9 nucleotides agree with TRBD2. The V gene's germline CDR1 is LGHNA and CDR2 YNFKEQ. This CDR3 is built from 17 residues. Losses at the gene ends were 1 base for V and 9 bases for J; bases not matched to a gene: 16. The CDR3 sequence is CASSQVGSGIAGAWQYF. The CDR3, as DNA: TGTGCCAGCAGCCAAGTCGGCTCGGGGATAGCGGGAGCGTGGCAGTACTTC.

This CDR3 reads CASSIVQGGYGYTF. The CDR3 region has the DNA TGTGCCAGTAGTATTGTCCAGGGAGGCTATGGCTACACCTTC. The chain couples TRBV19 to TRBJ1-2, with D possibly being TRBD1 (5 bases). V was pared by 3 bases and J by 4 bases, with 12 bases between. The germline V gene encodes CDR1 LNHDA and CDR2 SQIVND (reference sequence). The CDR3 consists of 14 residues.

V is TRBV27 and J is TRBJ2-7, with D uncertain. This CDR3 contains 11 residues. V dropped 4 bases and J dropped 1 base, with 2 bases sitting between them. Looked up from germline, CDR1 is MNHEY and CDR2 is SMNVEV (reference sequence). This CDR3 reads CASSSSYEQYF. CDR3 in DNA: TGTGCCAGCAGTTCGTCCTACGAGCAGTACTTC.

The rearrangement links TRBV5-1 to TRBJ2-1; 9 bases are a match to TRBD1. CDR1 is SGHRS, CDR2 YFSETQ, per germline. Trimming cost V 2 bases and J 7 bases; bases outside gene matches: 4. The CDR3 has 14 residues. The DNA for the CDR3 is TGCGCCAGCAGCTTACAGGGGGCGCAGAATGAGCAGTTCTTC. It specifies CASSLQGAQNEQFF.

This clone was counted only a few times. The chain combines TRBV3-1 (or the pseudogene TRBV3-2) with TRBJ1-2; D unclear. The CDR3 extends over 13 amino acids. V lost 1 base and J lost 8, with 11 bases in between. The germline V gene encodes CDR1 LGHDT and CDR2 YNNKEL (reference sequence). The CDR3 region has the DNA TGTGCCAGCAGCCAAGTGCGGTTTTGGGGCTACACCTTC. As protein: CASSQVRFWGYTF.

This chain uses TRBV7-2 with TRBJ2-3, with D unresolved. This CDR3 has 14 amino acids. Germline V gene data show CDR1 as SGHTA and CDR2 as FQGNSA. Trimming cost V 1 base and J 6 bases, with 11 bases left between them. The CDR3 sequence is CASSLDLVVDTQYF. The CDR3 DNA sequence: TGTGCCAGCAGCTTAGATTTAGTAGTGGATACGCAGTATTTT. The variable domain in full, with the rest retrieved from reference TRBV7-2 and TRBJ2-3, is GAGVSQSPSNKVTEKGKDVELRCDPISGHTALYWYRQSLGQGLEFLIYFQGNSAPDKSGLPSDRFSAERTGGSVSTLTIQRTQQEDSAVYLCASSLDLVVDTQYFGPGTRLTVL.

This chain links TRBV4-2 with TRBJ1-3; possible D gene TRBD1, 5 bases. V lost 1 base to trimming and J lost 0 bases, with 16 bases between them. This CDR3 is built from 18 residues. The germline CDR1 and CDR2 sequences are LGHNA and YNFKEQ. As DNA, the CDR3 is TGTGCCAGCAGCCAAGGCCGAGGAGGGGCCCGCTCTGGAAACACCATATATTTT. Amino acids: CASSQGRGGARSGNTIYF.

This chain links TRBV11-2 with TRBJ1-3; TRBD1 matches 7 bases. The CDR3 contains 17 residues. The germline CDR1 and CDR2 sequences are SGHAT and FQNNGV. J lost 3 bases, V lost 2 bases, and 10 bases had no gene match. As DNA, the CDR3 is TGTGCCAGCAGCTTACTCCGGGACAGCACTCTTGGAAACACCATATATTTT. It specifies CASSLLRDSTLGNTIYF.

The chain is built from TRBV10-2 and TRBJ2-5; 10 nucleotides line up with TRBD2. With V trimmed by 6 bases and J by 2 bases, 6 bases remained unmatched. This CDR3 spans 15 amino acids. The germline CDR1 and CDR2 sequences are WSHSY and SAAADI. The CDR3 reads CASRAATSGQETQYF. Written as DNA, the CDR3 is TGCGCCAGCAGAGCCGCGACTAGCGGGCAAGAGACCCAGTACTTC.

The rearrangement joins TRBV10-1 to TRBJ1-4; D unresolved. V was cut by 3 bases and J by 8 bases, with 7 bases left in between. Germline lookup yields CDR1 WNHNN and CDR2 SYGVQD (reference sequence). CDR3 length: 12 residues. The CDR3 coding sequence is TGCGCCAGCAGTGAAGACACCGAAAAACTGTTTTTT. Amino acids: CASSEDTEKLFF.